This T cell receptor beta chain originates from a study of T cell responses to AZD1222 COVID-19 vaccine. This CDR3 region has 14 residues. Germline lookup yields CDR1 SGHTA and CDR2 FQGNSA. Data came from immunoSEQ multiplex PCR; TCRdb stores just in-frame clones and leaves some out. The table records about 49,000 clones, around four fifths of them present only once. Notes on this clone: One end of the junction does not line up with germline, which may come from a read error.

The input for sequencing was peripheral blood, taken on day 0 of MenACWY control vaccination. This rearrangement joins TRBV7-2 to TRBJ2-1; 8 bases are a match to TRBD1. This sequence was found in an adult in good health. CDR3 amino acids: CASSRTGSSNEQFF. CDR3 nucleotides: TGTGCCAGCAGCAGGACAGGGTCCTCCAATGAGCAGTTCTTC.